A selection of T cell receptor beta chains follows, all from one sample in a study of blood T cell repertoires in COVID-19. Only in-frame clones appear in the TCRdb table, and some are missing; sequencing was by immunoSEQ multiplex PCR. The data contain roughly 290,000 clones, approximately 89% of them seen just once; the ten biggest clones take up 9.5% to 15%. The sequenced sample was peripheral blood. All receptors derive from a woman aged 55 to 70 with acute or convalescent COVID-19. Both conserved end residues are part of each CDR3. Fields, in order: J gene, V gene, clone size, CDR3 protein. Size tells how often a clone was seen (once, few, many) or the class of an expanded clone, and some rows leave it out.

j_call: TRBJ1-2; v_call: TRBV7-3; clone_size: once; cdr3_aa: CASSFDSYGYTF
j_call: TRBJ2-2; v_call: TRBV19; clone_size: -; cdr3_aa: CASRGGWTGELFF
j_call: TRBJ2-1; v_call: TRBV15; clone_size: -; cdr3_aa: CATSRDLTRNNEQFF
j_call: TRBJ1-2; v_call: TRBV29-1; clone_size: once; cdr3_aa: CSAQGANGYTF
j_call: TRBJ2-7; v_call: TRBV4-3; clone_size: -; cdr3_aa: CASSLAGGYEQYF
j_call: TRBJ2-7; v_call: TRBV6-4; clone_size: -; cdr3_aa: CASRTSGVSYEQYF
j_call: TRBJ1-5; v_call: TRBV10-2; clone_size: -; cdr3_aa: CASSDYRGTGNQPQHF
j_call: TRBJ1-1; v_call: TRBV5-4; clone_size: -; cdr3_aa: CASSLRGQLNTEAFF
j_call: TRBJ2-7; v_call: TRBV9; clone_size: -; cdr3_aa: CASSSRQGAPTYEQYF
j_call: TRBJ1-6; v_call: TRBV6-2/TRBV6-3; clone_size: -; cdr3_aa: CASSARQGLTSPLHF
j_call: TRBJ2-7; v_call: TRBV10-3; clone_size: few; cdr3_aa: CAIGAASYEQYF
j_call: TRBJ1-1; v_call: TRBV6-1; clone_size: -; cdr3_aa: CASSEVLLLNTEAFF
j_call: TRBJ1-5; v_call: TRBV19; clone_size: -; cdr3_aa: CASSFSTGDNQPQHF
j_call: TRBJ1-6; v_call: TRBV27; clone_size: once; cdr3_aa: CASSLFLANSPLHF
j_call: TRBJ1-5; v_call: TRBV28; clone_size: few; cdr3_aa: CASKQGGFRSNQPQHF
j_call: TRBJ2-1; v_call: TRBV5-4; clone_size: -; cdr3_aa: CASSLGGGAYNEQFF
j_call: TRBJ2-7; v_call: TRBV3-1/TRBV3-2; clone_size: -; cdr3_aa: CASSQSPLGVRHCF
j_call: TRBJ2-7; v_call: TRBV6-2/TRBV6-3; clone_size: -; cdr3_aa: CASSPGLWKGYF
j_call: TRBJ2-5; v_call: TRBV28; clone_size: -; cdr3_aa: CASSGGNQETQYF
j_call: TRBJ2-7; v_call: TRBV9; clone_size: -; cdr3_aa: CASSVARGGGEQYF
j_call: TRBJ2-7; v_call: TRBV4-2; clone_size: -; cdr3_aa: CASSQDPGGGYEQYF
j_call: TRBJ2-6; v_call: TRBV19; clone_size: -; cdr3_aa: CASSEAGANVLTF
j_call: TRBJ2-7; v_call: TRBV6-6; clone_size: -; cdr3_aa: CASSPPGGGYEQYF
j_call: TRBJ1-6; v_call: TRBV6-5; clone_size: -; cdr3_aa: CASRASGVNGPLHF
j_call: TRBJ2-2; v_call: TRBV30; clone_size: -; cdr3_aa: CAWSGTTRTGELFF
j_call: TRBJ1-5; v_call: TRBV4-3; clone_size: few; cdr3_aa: CASSQGSGSGNQPQHF
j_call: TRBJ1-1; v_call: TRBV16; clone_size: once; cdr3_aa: CASSQSLNTEAFF
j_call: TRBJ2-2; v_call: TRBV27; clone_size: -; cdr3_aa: CATLAVNTGELFF
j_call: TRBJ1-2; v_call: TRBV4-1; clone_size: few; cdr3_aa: CASSQDGGYGYTF
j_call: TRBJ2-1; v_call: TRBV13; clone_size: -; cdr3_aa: CASSRVVGGPSYNEQFF
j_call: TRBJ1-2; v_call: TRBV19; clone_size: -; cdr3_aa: CASSILDRNYGYTF
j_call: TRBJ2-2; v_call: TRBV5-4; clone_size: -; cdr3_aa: CASSVQSALTGELFF
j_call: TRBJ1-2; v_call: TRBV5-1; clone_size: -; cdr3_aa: CASSYGQGTSYGYTF
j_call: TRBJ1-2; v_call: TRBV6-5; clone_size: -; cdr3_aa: CASSYGADYGYTF
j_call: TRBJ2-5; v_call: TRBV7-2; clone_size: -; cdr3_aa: CASSLVQDGRRQETQYF
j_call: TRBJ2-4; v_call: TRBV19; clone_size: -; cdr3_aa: CASREQGLAKNIQYF
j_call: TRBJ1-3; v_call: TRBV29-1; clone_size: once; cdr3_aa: CSVTGTGNTIYF
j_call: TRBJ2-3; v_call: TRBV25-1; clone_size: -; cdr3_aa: CASSPGFPDTQYF
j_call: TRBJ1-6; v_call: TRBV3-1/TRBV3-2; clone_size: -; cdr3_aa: CASSLRDKNSPLHF
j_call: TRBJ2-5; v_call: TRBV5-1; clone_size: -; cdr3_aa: CASSLAGTGIETQYF
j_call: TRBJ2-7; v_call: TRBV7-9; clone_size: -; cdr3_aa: CASSFPLREDYEQYF
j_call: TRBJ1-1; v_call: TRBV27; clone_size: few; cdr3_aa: CARGRCRTYTEAFF
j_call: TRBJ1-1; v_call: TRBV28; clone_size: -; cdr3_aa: CASSPGTGRWKTEAFF
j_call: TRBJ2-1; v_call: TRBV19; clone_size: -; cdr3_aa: CASSIVGVQGEKREQFF